The following is a TCR beta chain sequence with its context. Here immunoSEQ multiplex PCR was the method, and the copy in TCRdb shows in-frame clones only, minus some. The sample lists roughly 150,000 clones; about 90% were seen once. These data are taken from a study of blood T cell repertoires in COVID-19. CDR1 and CDR2 from the germline V gene are KGHDR and SFDVKD. V was trimmed by 2 bases and J by 8 bases, leaving 5 bases between them. This CDR3 is 11 amino acids long. V is TRBV24-1 and J is TRBJ1-2; D unclear. Sequences were obtained from peripheral blood. The TCR comes from a man aged 55 to 70 with acute or convalescent COVID-19. The CDR3 region has the DNA TGTGCCACCAGTGATTCAGCGGGCTACACCTTC. This translates into CATSDSAGYTF.